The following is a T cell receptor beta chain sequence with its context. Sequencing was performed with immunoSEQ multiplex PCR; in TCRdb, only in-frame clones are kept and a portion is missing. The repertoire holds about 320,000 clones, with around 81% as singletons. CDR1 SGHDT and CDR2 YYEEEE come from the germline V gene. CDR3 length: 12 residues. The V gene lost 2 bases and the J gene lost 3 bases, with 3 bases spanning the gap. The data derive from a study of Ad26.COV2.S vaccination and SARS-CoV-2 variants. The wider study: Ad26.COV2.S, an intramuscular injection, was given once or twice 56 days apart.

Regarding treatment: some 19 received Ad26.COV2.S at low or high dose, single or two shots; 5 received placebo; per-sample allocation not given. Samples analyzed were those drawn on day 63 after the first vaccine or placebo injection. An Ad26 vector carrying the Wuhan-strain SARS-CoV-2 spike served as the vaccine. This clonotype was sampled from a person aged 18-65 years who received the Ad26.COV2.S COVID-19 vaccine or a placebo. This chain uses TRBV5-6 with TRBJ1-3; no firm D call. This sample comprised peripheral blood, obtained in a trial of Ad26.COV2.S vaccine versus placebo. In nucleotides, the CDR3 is TGTGCCAGCAGCTTTAGTGGAAACACCATATATTTT. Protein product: CASSFSGNTIYF. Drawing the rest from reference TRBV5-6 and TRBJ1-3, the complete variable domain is DAGVTQSPTHLIKTRGQQVTLRCSPKSGHDTVSWYQQALGQGPQFIFQYYEEEERQRGNFPDRFSGHQFPNYSSELNVNALLLGDSALYLCASSFSGNTIYFGEGSWLTVV.